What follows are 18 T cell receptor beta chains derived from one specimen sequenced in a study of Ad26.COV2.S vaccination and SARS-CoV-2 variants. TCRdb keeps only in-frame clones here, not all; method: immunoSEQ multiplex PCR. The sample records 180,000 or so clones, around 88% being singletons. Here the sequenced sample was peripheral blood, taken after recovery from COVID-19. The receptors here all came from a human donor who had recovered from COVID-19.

The DNA for the CDR3 is TGTGCCAGCAGTATCGAGGTAGACAATGAGCAGTTCTTC. It codes for CASSIEVDNEQFF. The chain joins TRBV11-3 to TRBJ2-1, with unresolved D. Germline lookup yields CDR1 SGHNT and CDR2 YENEEA. The V end lost 6 bases, the J end lost 5 bases, and 11 bases lay between the germline ends. This CDR3 has 13 residues.

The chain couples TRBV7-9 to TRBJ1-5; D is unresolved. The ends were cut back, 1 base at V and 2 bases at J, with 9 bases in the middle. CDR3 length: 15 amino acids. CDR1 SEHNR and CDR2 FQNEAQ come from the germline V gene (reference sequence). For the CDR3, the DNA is TGTGCCAGCAGCTTAGGGGCCTCGGGCAATCAGCCCCAGCATTTT. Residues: CASSLGASGNQPQHF.

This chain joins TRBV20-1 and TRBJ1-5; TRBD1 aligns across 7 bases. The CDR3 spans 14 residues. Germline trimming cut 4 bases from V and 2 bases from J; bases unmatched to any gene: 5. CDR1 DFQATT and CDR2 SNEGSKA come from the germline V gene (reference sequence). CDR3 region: CSAIDRDGNQPQHF. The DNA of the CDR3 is TGCAGTGCTATTGACAGGGACGGCAATCAGCCCCAGCATTTT.

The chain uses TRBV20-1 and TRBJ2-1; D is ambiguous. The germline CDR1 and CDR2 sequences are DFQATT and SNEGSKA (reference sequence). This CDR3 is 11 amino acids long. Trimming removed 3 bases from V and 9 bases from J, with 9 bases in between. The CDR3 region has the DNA TGCAGTGCTAGGCACCACTCTGAGCAGTTCTTC. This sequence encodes CSARHHSEQFF.

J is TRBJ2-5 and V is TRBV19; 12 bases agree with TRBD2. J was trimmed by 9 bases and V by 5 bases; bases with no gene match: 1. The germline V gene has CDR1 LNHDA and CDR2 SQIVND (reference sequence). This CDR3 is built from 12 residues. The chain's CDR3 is CASSGTSGSQYF. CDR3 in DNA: TGTGCCAGTAGTGGGACTAGCGGGTCCCAGTACTTC.

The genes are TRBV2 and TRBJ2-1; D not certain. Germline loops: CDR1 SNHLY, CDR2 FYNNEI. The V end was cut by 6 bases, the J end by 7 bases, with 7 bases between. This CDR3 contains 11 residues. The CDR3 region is CASSLQNEQFF. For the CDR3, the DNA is TGTGCCAGCAGCCTTCAGAATGAGCAGTTCTTC.

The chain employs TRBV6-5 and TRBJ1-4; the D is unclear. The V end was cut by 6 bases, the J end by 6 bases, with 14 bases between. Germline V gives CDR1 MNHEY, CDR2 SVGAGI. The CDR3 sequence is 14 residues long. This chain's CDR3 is CASSRQGMDEKLFF. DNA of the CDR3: TGTGCCAGCAGCCGACAAGGGATGGATGAAAAACTGTTTTTT.

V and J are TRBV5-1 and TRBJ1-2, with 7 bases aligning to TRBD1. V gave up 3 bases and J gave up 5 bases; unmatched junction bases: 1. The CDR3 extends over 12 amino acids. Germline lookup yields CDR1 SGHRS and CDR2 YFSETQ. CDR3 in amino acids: CASSSTGYGYTF. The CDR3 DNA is TGCGCCAGCAGCTCGACAGGGTATGGCTACACCTTC.

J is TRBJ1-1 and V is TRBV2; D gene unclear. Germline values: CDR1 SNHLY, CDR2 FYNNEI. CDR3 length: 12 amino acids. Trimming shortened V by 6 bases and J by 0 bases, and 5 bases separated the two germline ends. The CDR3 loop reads CASSSVNTEAFF. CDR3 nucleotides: TGTGCCAGCAGCTCAGTGAACACTGAAGCTTTCTTT. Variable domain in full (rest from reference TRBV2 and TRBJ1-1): EPEVTQTPSHQVTQMGQEVILRCVPISNHLYFYWYRQILGQKVEFLVSFYNNEISEKSEIFDDQFSVERPDGSNFTLKIRSTKLEDSAMYFCASSSVNTEAFFGQGTRLTVV.

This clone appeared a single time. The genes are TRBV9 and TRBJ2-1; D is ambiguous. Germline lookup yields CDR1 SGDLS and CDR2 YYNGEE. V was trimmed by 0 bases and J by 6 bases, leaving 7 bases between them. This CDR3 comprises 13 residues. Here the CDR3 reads CASSVGFANEQFF. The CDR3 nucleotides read TGTGCCAGCAGCGTAGGATTTGCCAATGAGCAGTTCTTC.

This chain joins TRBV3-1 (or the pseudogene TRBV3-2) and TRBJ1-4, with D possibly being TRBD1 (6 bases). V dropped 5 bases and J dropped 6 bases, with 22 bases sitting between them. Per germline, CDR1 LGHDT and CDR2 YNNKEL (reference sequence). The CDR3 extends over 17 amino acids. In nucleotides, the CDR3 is TGTGCCAGCAGCTCCCGAATGGCGGGGGGGGCCTATGAAAAACTGTTTTTT. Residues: CASSSRMAGGAYEKLFF.

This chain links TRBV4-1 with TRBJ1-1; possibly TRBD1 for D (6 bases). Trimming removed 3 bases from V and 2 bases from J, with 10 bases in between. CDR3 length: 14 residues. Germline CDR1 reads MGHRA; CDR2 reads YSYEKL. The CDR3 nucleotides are TGCGCCAGCAGCCACCAGACAGGAAACACTGAAGCTTTCTTT. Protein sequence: CASSHQTGNTEAFF.

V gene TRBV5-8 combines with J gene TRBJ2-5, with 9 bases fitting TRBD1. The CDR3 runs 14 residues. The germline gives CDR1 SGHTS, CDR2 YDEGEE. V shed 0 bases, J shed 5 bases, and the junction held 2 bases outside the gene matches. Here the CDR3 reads CASSLAGQGETQYF. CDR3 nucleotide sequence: TGTGCCAGCAGCTTGGCTGGACAGGGGGAGACCCAGTACTTC. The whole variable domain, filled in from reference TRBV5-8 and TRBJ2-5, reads EAGVTQSPTHLIKTRGQQATLRCSPISGHTSVYWYQQALGLGLQFLLWYDEGEERNRGNFPPRFSGRQFPNYSSELNVNALELEDSALYLCASSLAGQGETQYFGPGTRLLVL.

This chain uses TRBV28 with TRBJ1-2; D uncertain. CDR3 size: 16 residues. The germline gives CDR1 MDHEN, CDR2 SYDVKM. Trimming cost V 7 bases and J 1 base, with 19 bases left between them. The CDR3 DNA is TGTGCCAGCACCTTCTCCGGGGTGGTGGGTAACTATGGCTACACCTTC. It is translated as CASTFSGVVGNYGYTF.

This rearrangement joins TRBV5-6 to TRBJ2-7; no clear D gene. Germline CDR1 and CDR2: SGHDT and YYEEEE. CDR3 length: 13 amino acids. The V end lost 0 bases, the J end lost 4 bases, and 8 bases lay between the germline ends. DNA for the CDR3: TGTGCCAGCAGCTTGGTAACAGCTTACGAGCAGTACTTC. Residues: CASSLVTAYEQYF.

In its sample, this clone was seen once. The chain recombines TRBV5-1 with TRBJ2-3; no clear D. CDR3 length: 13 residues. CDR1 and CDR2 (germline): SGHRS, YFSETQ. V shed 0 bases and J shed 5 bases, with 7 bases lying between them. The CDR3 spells CASSLAWKDTQYF. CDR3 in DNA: TGCGCCAGCAGCTTGGCATGGAAAGATACGCAGTATTTT.

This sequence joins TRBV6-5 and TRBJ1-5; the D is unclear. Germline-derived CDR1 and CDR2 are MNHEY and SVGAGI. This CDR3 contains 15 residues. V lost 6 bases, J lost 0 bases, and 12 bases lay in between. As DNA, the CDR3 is TGTGCCAGCAGAGTGGCAGGCTATAGCAATCAGCCCCAGCATTTT. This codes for CASRVAGYSNQPQHF.

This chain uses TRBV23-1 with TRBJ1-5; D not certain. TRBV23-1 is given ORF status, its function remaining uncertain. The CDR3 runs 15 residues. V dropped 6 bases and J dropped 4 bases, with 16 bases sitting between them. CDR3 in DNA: TGCGCCAGCAGCCGACACGGACGTGGGAATCAGCCCCAGCATTTT. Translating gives CASSRHGRGNQPQHF.